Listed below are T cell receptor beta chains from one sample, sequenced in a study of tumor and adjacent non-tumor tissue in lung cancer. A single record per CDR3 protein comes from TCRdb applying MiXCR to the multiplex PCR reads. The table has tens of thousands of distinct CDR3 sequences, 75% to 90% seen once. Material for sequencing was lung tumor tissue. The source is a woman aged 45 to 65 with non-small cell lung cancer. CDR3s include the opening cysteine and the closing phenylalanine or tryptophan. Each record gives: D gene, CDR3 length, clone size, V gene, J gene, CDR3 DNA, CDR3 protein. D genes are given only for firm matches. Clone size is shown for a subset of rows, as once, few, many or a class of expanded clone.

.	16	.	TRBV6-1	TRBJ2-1	TGTGCCAACAAGAGCCTAATAGGGTCTTTTGTGGATGAGCAGTTCTTC	CANKSLIGSFVDEQFF
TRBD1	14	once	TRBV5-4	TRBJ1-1	TGTGCCAGCAGCATGGACAGGGAGAACATTGAAGCTTTCTTT	CASSMDRENIEAFF
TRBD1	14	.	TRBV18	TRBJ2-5	TGTGCCAGCTCACTAGCAGGGGACAGGGAGACCCAGTACTTC	CASSLAGDRETQYF
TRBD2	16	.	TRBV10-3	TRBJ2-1	TGTACCATCAGTGAGTTCGGACTAGCGGGAGGAAGTGAGCATTTCTTC	CTISEFGLAGGSEHFF
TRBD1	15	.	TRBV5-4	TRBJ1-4	TGTGCCAGCGGCCCGGCCCCGGACAGGGAAGAAGAACTGTTTTTT	CASGPAPDREEELFF
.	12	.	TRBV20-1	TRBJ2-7	TGCAGTACTAGACCTAGCTCCTACGAGCAGTATTTC	CSTRPSSYEQYF
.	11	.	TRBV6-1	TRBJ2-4	TGTACCAGCAGTGAACTAAGCATTCAGTATTTC	CTSSELSIQYF
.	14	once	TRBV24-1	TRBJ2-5	TGTGAAAACGAGCCGGGGCCCTTCCTAGAGACCGAGTACTTC	CENEPGPFLETEYF
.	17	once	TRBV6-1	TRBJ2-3	TGTGCCAGCAGTGAAGGAGGCTTTGGTACAGACACAGATACGCAGTATTTT	CASSEGGFGTDTDTQYF
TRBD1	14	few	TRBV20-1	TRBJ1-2	TGTAGTGCTAGTCCCCACGGACAGGGTGGAGGCTACATCTTC	CSASPHGQGGGYIF
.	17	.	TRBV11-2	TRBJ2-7	TGTGTCAGCAGCATAGCCGCGGGACGCACGGGGCACTACGAGCAGTACTTC	CVSSIAAGRTGHYEQYF
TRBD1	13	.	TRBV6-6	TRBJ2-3	TGTGCCATCAGTTACCAGGGGACAGATACGCCGTATTTT	CAISYQGTDTPYF
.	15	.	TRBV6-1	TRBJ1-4	TGTGTCAGCAGTGACCGGGCCCCAGCTAATGAGATACTGTTTTTT	CVSSDRAPANEILFF
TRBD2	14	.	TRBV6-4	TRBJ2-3	TGTACCAGCAGGGCTAGCGGCCACATAGATACGCAGTATTTT	CTSRASGHIDTQYF
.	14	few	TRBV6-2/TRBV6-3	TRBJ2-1	TGTGCCAGCAGTTACATCGACAATTACAGTGAGCAGTTCTTC	CASSYIDNYSEQFF
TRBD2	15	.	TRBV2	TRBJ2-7	TGTGCCAGCAGCGTAAAGCCGGGGGGGGGGTACGAGCAGTACTTC	CASSVKPGGGYEQYF
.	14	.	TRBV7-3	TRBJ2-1	TGTGCCCGCAGCCCAGGTCCCCGGGACAATGAGCATTTCTTC	CARSPGPRDNEHFF
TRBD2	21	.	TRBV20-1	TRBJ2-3	TGTAGTGCTAGACAACCCTGGTCCGGGACTAGCGGGAGGTGGAACACAGATACGCAGTATTTT	CSARQPWSGTSGRWNTDTQYF
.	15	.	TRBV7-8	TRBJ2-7	TGTGCCAGTAGCTTAGGATCGGGTAGGTCCTGCGAGCAGTACTTC	CASSLGSGRSCEQYF
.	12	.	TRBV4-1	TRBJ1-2	TGCACCAGCAGCCAAGCCGGGTATGGTTACACCTTC	CTSSQAGYGYTF
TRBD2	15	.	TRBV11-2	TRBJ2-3	TGTGTCAGCAGCAAGACTAGCGGGAGTGCAGATATGCAGTATTTT	CVSSKTSGSADMQYF
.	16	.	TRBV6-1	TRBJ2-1	TGTGCCAGCAAGAGCCTAAGAGGGCCCTTTGTGGATGAGCAGCTCTTC	CASKSLRGPFVDEQLF
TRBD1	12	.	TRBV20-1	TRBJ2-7	TGCAGTGCTAGAAGGGGGCTCTACGAGCAGTACTTC	CSARRGLYEQYF
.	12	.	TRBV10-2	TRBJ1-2	TGCACCAGCAGAAGGGACGATTTTGGCTACACCTTC	CTSRRDDFGYTF
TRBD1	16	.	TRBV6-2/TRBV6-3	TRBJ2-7	TGTGCCAGCAGTTACTCTACGACAGGGCTCGGCTACGAGCAGTACTTC	CASSYSTTGLGYEQYF
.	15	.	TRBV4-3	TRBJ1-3	TGTGGCAGCAGCCACACAGGCAACTCTGGAAACACCATATATTTT	CGSSHTGNSGNTIYF
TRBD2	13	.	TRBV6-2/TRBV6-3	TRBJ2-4	TGTGCCAACAGGACGGGAGGCAAAAATATTCAGTACTTC	CANRTGGKNIQYF
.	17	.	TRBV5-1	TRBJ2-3	TGCGCCAGCAGCAAAGCGTGGGGACTGGCTAGCACAGATACGCAGTATTTT	CASSKAWGLASTDTQYF
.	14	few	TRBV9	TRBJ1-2	TGTGCCAGCAGCGTAGACAGTCGCATCGGTGGCTACACCTTC	CASSVDSRIGGYTF
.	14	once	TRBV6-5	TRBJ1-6	TGTGTCACCCGGTGGGGGACCGGCAATTCACCCCTCCACTTT	CVTRWGTGNSPLHF
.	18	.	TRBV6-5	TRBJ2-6	TGTGCCAGCAGGCAGGGGGGGGACTACATCTCTGGGGCCAACGTCCTGACTTTC	CASRQGGDYISGANVLTF
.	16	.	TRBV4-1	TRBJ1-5	TGCGCCAGCATCCAAGATTCGGGGGGGGCTCATCAGTCCCAGCATTTT	CASIQDSGGAHQSQHF
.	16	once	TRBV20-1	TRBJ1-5	TGCAGTGCTAGAGTCGGCGAAGGGAGAGGCAATCAGCGCCAGCATTTT	CSARVGEGRGNQRQHF
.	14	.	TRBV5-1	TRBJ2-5	TGCGCCATCAGCTTGGCCTTAGGAGAGGAGACCCAGTACTTC	CAISLALGEETQYF
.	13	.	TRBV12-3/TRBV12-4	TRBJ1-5	TGTGCCAGTCAACGGGACGTCAATCGGCCCCAGCATTTT	CASQRDVNRPQHF
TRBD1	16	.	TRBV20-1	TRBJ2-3	TGTAGTGCCGCCGGCCCTACGACAGGGAGCGCATATACGCAGTATTTT	CSAAGPTTGSAYTQYF
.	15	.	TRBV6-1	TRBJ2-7	TGTGCCAGCACTGAAGGGCAGAGGGCCTTCCACGAGCAGTACTTC	CASTEGQRAFHEQYF
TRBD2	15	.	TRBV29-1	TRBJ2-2	TGCAACGTCGTTCTCCTGGCGGGAGGGGTCAGGGAGCTGTTTTTT	CNVVLLAGGVRELFF
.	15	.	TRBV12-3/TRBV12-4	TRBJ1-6	TGTGTCAGCCCCTTTGGGGGGGCTCAGAATTCACCCTTCCACTTT	CVSPFGGAQNSPFHF
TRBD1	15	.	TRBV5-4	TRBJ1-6	TGTGCCAGCAGCTTGGGCAGGGGGTCTAATTCAGCCCCCCGCTTT	CASSLGRGSNSAPRF
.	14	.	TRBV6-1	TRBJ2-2	TGTACCAGCAGGCGGGACGGGCACACCGGGGAGCTGCTTTTT	CTSRRDGHTGELLF
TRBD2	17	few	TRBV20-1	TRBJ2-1	TGCTGTGCTAGAGATGGGGGTAGCGGGAGTCTTCCGGCTGAGCAATTCTTC	CCARDGGSGSLPAEQFF
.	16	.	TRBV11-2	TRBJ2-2	TGTGCCAGCAGCCTCTTTCTCCGTCCGGACACCGGGGAGCTGTTTTTT	CASSLFLRPDTGELFF
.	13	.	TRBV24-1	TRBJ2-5	TGTGCCACCAGTGATGTCACGGGGGAGATCCAGTACTTC	CATSDVTGEIQYF
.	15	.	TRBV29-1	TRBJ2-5	TGCAGTGTTGTGAAGGGGGTGACACGTCAAGAGAGCCAATACTTC	CSVVKGVTRQESQYF
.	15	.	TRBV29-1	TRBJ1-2	TGCAGCGTTGAAGGGTCTGGTGGATCGAACTATGTCTACACCTTC	CSVEGSGGSNYVYTF
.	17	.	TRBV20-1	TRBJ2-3	TGCAGTGCTAGAGGCCGAACACTGAAGGTGGGCATAGATACGCGGTATTTT	CSARGRTLKVGIDTRYF
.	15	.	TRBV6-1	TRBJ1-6	TGTGCCAGCAGTGAACGGGGGGCGAAAAATTCACTCCTCCACTTT	CASSERGAKNSLLHF
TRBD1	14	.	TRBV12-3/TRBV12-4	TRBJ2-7	TGTGCCAGCAGCGGGGGACAGGCGGGAAGGGAGCAATACTTC	CASSGGQAGREQYF